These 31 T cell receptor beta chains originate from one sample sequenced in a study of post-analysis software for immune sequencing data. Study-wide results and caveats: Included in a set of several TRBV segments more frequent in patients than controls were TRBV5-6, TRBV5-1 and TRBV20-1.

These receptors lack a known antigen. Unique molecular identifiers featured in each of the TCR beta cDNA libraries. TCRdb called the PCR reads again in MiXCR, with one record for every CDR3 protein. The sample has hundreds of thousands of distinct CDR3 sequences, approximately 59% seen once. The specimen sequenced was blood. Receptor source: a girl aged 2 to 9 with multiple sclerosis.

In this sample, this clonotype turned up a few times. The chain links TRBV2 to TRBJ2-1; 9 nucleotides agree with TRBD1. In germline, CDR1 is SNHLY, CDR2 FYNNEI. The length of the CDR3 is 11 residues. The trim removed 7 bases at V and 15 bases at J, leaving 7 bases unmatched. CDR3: CASNLQGAWFF. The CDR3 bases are TGTGCCAGCAACTTACAGGGGGCTTGGTTCTTC. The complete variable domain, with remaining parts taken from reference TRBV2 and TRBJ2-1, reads EPEVTQTPSHQVTQMGQEVILRCVPISNHLYFYWYRQILGQKVEFLVSFYNNEISEKSEIFDDQFSVERPDGSNFTLKIRSTKLEDSAMYFCASNLQGAWFFGPGTRLTVL.

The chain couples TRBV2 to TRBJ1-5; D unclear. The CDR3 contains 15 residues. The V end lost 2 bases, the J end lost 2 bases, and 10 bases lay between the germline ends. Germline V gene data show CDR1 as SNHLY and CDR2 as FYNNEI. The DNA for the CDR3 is TGTGCCAGCAGTGAATGGACTTCTGGCAATCAGCCCCAGCATTTT. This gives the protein CASSEWTSGNQPQHF.

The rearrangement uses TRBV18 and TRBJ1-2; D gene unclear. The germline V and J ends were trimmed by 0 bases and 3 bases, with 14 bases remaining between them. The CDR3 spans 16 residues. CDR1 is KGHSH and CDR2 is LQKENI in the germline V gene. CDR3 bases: TGTGCCAGCTCACCACCGGTAGGTGGCGGCTACTATGGCTACACCTTC. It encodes CASSPPVGGGYYGYTF.

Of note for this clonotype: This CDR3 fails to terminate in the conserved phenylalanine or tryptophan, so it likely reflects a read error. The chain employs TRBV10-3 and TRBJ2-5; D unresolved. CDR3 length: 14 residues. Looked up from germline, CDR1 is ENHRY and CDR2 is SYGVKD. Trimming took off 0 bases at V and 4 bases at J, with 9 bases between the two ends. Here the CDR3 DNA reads TGTGCCATCAGTGAGTCGAAAGGGATAGAGACCCAGTACTCC. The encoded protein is CAISESKGIETQYS.

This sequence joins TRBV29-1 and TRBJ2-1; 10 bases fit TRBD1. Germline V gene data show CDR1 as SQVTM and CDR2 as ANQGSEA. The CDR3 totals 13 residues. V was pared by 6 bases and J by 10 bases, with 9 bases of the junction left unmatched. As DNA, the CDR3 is TGCAGCGTAGGACAGGGGGTTAAGGCGGAGCAGTTCTTC. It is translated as CSVGQGVKAEQFF.

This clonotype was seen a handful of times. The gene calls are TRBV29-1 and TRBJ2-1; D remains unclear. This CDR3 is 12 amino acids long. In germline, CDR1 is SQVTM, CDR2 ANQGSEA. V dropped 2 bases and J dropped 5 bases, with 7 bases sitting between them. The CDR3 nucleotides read TGCAGCGTTGAACCGACACACAATGAGCAGTTCTTC. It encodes CSVEPTHNEQFF.

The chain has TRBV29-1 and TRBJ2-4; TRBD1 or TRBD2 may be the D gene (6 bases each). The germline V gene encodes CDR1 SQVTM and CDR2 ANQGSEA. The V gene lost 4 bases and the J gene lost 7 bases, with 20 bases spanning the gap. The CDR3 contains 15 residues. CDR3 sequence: CSVVIGGSGGNIQYF. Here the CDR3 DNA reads TGCAGCGTTGTGATAGGGGGATCCGGAGGGAACATTCAGTACTTC.

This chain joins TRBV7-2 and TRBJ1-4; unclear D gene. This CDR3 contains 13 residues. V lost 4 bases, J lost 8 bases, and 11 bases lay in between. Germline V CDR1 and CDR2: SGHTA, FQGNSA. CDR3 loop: CASSSSSREKLFF. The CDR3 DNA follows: TGTGCCAGCAGCTCCTCCTCGCGCGAAAAACTGTTTTTT.

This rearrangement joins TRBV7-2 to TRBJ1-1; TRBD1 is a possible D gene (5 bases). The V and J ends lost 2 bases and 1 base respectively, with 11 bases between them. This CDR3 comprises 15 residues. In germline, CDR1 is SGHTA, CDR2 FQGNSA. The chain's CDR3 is CASSLRGGENTEAFF. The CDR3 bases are TGTGCCAGCAGCTTACGGGGAGGGGAGAACACTGAAGCTTTCTTT.

CDR3 sequence: CSASMTSYNEQFF. The DNA of the CDR3 is TGCAGTGCTAGCATGACCTCCTACAATGAGCAGTTCTTC. The V and J genes are TRBV20-1 and TRBJ2-1; D not resolved. Germline V gene sequence: CDR1 DFQATT, CDR2 SNEGSKA (reference sequence). Deletions cut 3 bases from V and 0 bases from J, with 6 bases between. The CDR3 totals 13 residues.

This chain's CDR3 is CASSYRGSYYEQYF. DNA of the CDR3: TGTGCCAGCAGTTACAGAGGCAGTTACTACGAGCAGTACTTC. The chain joins TRBV6-5 to TRBJ2-7; the D is unclear. Trimming cost V 2 bases and J 3 bases, with 11 bases left between them. There are 14 residues in the CDR3. In germline, CDR1 is MNHEY, CDR2 SVGAGI.

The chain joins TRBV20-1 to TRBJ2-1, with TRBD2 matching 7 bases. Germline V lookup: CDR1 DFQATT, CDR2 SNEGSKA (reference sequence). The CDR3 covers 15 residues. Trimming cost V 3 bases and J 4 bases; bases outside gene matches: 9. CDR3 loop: CSASEGGRFYNEQFF. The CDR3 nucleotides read TGCAGTGCTAGCGAGGGCGGGAGATTTTACAATGAGCAGTTCTTC.

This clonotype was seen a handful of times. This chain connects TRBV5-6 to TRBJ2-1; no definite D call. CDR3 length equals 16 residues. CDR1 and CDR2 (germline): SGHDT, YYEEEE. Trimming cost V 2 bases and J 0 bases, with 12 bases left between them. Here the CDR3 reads CASSFSGQSSYNEQFF. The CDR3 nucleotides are TGTGCCAGCAGCTTTAGTGGTCAAAGCTCCTACAATGAGCAGTTCTTC.

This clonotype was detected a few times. For the CDR3, the DNA is TGCGCCAGCAGCCAAGACGGCGGTTCGCGGCCCTACGAGCAGTACTTC. This translates into CASSQDGGSRPYEQYF. V is TRBV4-1 and J is TRBJ2-7; D is undetermined. The germline V and J ends were trimmed by 0 bases and 2 bases, with 14 bases remaining between them. Germline CDR1 is MGHRA and CDR2 is YSYEKL. The CDR3 is 16 residues long.

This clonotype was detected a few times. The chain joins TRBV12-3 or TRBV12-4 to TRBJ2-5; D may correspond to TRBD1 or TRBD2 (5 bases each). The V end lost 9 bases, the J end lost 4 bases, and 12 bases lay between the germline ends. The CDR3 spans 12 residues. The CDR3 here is CASQGSGETQYF. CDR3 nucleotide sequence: TGTGCCAGTCAGGGAAGCGGAGAGACCCAGTACTTC.

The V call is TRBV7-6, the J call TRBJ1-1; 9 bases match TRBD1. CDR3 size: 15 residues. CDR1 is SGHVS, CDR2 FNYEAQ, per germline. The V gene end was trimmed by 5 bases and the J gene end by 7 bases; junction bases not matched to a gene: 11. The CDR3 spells CASSPSQGARGEAFF. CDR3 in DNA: TGTGCCAGCAGCCCTTCACAGGGGGCGCGGGGTGAAGCTTTCTTT.

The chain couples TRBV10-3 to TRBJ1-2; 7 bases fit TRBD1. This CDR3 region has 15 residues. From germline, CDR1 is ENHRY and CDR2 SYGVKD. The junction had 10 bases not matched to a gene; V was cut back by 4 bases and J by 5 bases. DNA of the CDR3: TGTGCCATCAGTGGGAGGACAGGCGACGCATATGGCTACACCTTC. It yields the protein CAISGRTGDAYGYTF.

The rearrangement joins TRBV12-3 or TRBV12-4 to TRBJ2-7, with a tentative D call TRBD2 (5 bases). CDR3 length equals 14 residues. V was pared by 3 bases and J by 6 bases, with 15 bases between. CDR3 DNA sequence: TGTGCCAGCAGTTTCGGGCTAGCAGCGTCCGAGCAGTACTTC. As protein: CASSFGLAASEQYF.

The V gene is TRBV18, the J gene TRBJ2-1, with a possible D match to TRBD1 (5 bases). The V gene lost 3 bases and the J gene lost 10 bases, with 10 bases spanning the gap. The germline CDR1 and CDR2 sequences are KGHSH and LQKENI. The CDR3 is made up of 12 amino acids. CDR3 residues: CASSPLQAEQFF. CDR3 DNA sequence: TGTGCCAGCTCACCTTTACAGGCAGAGCAGTTCTTC.

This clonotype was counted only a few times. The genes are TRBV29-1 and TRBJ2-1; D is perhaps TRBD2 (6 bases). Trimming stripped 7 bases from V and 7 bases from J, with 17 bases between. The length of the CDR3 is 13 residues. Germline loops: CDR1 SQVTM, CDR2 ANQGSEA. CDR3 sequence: CSGRDSSVNEQFF. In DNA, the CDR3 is TGCAGCGGCCGGGACTCCTCCGTTAATGAGCAGTTCTTC.

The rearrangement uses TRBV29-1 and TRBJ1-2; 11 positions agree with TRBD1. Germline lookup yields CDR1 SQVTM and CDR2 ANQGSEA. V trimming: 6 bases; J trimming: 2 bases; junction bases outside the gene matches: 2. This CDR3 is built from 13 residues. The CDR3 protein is CSVWTGGNYGYTF. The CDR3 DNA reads TGCAGCGTATGGACAGGGGGCAACTATGGCTACACCTTC. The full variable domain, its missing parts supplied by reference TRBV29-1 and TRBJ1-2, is SAVISQKPSRDICQRGTSLTIQCQVDSQVTMMFWYRQQPGQSLTLIATANQGSEATYESGFVIDKFPISRPNLTFSTLTVSNMSPEDSSIYLCSVWTGGNYGYTFGSGTRLTVV.

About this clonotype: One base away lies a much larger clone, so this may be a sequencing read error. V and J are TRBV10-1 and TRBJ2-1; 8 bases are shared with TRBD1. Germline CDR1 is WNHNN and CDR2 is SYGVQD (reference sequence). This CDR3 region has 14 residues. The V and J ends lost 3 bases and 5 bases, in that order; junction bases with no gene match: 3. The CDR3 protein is CASSEQGVDNEQFF. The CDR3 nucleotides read TGCGCCAGCAGTGAACAGGGGGTGGACAATGAGCAGTTCTTC.

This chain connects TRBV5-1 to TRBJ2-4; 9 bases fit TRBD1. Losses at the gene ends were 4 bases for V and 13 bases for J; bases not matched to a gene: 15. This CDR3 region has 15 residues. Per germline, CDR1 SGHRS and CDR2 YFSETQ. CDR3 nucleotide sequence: TGCGCCAGCAGCCTGCTGGGACAGGGACCTGAGGAGCAGTACTTC. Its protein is CASSLLGQGPEEQYF.

The CDR3 bases are TGTGCCAGCAGTTCCAACTTAGCTGGGGCCAACGTCCTGACTTTC. This gives the protein CASSSNLAGANVLTF. J is TRBJ2-6 and V is TRBV27; no reliable D call. This CDR3 is built from 15 residues. Trimming stripped 4 bases from V and 2 bases from J, with 9 bases between. Germline CDR1 MNHEY, CDR2 SMNVEV (reference sequence). Looking up the rest from reference TRBV27 and TRBJ2-6 gives the full variable domain: EAQVTQNPRYLITVTGKKLTVTCSQNMNHEYMSWYRQDPGLGLRQIYYSMNVEVTDKGDVPEGYKVSRKEKRNFPLILESPSPNQTSLYFCASSSNLAGANVLTFGAGSRLTVL.

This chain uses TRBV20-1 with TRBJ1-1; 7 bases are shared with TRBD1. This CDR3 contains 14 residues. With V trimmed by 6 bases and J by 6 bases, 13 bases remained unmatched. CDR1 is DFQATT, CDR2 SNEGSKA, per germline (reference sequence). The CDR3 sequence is CSAPPQAGTAEAFF. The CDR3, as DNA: TGCAGTGCGCCCCCCCAGGCGGGGACAGCTGAAGCTTTCTTT.

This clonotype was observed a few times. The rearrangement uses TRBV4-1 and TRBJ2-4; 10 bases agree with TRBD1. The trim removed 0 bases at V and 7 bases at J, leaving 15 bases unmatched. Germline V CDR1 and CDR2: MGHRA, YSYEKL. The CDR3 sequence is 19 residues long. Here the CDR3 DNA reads TGCGCCAGCAGCCAAGATACGGGGACAGGGGTAACCCCTAGGAACATTCAGTACTTC. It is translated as CASSQDTGTGVTPRNIQYF.

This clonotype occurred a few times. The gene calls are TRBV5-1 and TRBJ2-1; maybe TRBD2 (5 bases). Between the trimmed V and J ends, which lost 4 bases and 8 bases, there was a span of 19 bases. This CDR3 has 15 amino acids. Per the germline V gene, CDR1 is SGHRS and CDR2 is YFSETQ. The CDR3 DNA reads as TGCGCCAGCAGCCCATTGGCTACGGGTAGCGATGAGCAGTTCTTC. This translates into CASSPLATGSDEQFF.

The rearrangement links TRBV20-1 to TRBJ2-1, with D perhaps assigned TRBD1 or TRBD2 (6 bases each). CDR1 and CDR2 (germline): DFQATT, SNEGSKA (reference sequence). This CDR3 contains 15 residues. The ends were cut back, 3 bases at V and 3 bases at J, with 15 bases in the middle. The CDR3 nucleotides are TGCAGTGCTAGGTCCCCGGGGGCGGTCTACAATGAGCAGTTCTTC. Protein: CSARSPGAVYNEQFF.

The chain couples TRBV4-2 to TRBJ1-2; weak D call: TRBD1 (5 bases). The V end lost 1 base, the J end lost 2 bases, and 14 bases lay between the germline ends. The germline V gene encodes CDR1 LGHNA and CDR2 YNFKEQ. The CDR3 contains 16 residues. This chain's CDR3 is CASSQVSQGTNYGYTF. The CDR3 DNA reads TGTGCCAGCAGCCAAGTGAGTCAGGGCACCAACTATGGCTACACCTTC.

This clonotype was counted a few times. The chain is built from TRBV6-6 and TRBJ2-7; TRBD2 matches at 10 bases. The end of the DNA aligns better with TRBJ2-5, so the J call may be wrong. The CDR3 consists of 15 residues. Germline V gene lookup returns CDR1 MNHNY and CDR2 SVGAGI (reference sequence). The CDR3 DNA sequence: TGTGCCAGCAGACGAGCGGGAGGGCCACGCGAGACCCAGTACTTC. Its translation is CASRRAGGPRETQYF.

The CDR3 protein is CAWSGAGSLTDTQYF. CDR3 DNA: TGTGCCTGGAGTGGGGCAGGGTCCCTCACAGATACGCAGTATTTT. The chain couples TRBV30 to TRBJ2-3; D is perhaps TRBD1 (5 bases). Trimming left V 1 base short and J 2 bases short, with 13 bases between. Germline V CDR1 and CDR2: GTSNPN, SVGIG (reference sequence). The CDR3 is 15 amino acids. The full variable domain, in which reference TRBV30 and TRBJ2-3 provide the parts outside the CDR3, is SQTIHQWPATLVQPVGSPLSLECTVEGTSNPNLYWYRQAAGRGLQLLFYSVGIGQISSEVPQNLSASRPQDRQFILSSKKLLLSDSGFYLCAWSGAGSLTDTQYFGPGTRLTVL.